What follows is one T cell receptor beta chain and its context. The antigen remains undetermined. V shed 5 bases and J shed 7 bases, with 9 bases lying between them. The CDR3 runs to 12 residues. CDR1 MGHDK and CDR2 SYGVNS come from the germline V gene. This sample stems from a study of cytomegalovirus exposure and HLA in healthy donors. General study results and limits: Some segments of the V type, notably TRBV6-2 and TRBV6-3, were excluded as indistinguishable. Per published accounts, TCR beta sequences correctly predicted the HLA-A and HLA-B alleles of most subjects.

The PCR had 60 Vbeta and 13 Jbeta primers. Only in-frame clones appear in the TCRdb table, and some are missing; sequencing was by immunoSEQ multiplex PCR. Seen here are 120,000 or so clones, 80% observed once, and the top ten hold around 10%. Healthy people donating bone marrow made up the donors. The source material was PBMCs. This chain links TRBV25-1 with TRBJ2-1; D unclear. This clonotype was sampled from a man aged 25 to 45 in good health and CMV-seropositive. In DNA form, the CDR3 reads TGTGCCAGCAGTCTGCGGCGAAATGAGCAGTTCTTC. This translates into CASSLRRNEQFF.